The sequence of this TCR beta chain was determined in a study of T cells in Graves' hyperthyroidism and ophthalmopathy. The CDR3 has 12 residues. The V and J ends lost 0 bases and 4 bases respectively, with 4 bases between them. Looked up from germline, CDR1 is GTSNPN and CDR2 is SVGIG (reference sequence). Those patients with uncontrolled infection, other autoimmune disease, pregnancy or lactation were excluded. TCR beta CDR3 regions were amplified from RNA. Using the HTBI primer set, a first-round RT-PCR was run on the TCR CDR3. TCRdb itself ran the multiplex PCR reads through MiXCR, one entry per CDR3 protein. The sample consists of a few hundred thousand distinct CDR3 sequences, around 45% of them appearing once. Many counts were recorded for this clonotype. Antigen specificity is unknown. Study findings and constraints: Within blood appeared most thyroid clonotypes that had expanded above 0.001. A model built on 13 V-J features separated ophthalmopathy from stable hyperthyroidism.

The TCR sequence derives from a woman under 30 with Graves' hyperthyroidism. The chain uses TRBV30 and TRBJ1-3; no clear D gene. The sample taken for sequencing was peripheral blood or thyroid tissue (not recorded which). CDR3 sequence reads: CAWSVPGNTIYF. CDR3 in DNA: TGTGCCTGGAGTGTACCGGGAAACACCATATATTTT.